These 13 T cell receptor beta chains originate from one sample sequenced in a study of blood T cell repertoires in COVID-19. Data came from immunoSEQ multiplex PCR; TCRdb stores just in-frame clones and leaves some out. The top ten clones hold roughly 0.89% of a sample with over 100,000 clones, roughly 83% of them seen once. The sequencing sample was made of peripheral blood. These TCRs come from a woman in her seventies with acute or convalescent COVID-19.

The chain couples TRBV6-5 to TRBJ2-1; possible D gene TRBD1, 5 bases. The germline CDR1 and CDR2 sequences are MNHEY and SVGAGI. CDR3 length: 14 residues. Trimming removed 10 bases at V and 6 bases at J, with 19 bases between. The CDR3 nucleotides are TGTGCCACCCTAGACGACAGCGTACTCAATGAGCAGTTCTTC. It codes for CATLDDSVLNEQFF.

The chain uses TRBV15 and TRBJ1-6; a weak D match, TRBD1 (5 bases). V dropped 1 base and J dropped 5 bases, with 6 bases sitting between them. This CDR3 has 14 residues. Germline V CDR1 and CDR2: LNHNV, YYDKDF (reference sequence). The CDR3 nucleotides read TGTGCCACCAGCAGAGGGGGGGATAATTCACCCCTCCACTTT. Its translation: CATSRGGDNSPLHF.

CDR3 nucleotides: TGTGCCAGCAGTACACAGGGGGCAGTTAACACTGAAGCTTTCTTT. Its protein is CASSTQGAVNTEAFF. The V call is TRBV6-6, the J call TRBJ1-1; TRBD1 agrees at 9 bases. Germline CDR1 reads MNHNY; CDR2 reads SVGAGI (reference sequence). The CDR3 is made up of 15 amino acids. Losses at the gene ends were 5 bases for V and 2 bases for J; bases not matched to a gene: 6.

This sequence joins TRBV5-1 and TRBJ2-1, with 9 bases fitting TRBD2. The ends lost 7 bases at V and 0 bases at J; junction bases unmatched: 8. CDR1 and CDR2 (germline): SGHRS, YFSETQ. The CDR3 runs to 16 residues. The chain's CDR3 is CASSMASGNSYNEQFF. The CDR3 DNA reads TGCGCCAGCTCCATGGCTAGCGGGAACTCCTACAATGAGCAGTTCTTC.

This rearrangement joins TRBV12-5 to TRBJ2-1; perhaps TRBD2 as D (6 bases). V was shortened by 3 bases and J by 6 bases, with 15 bases between the two germline ends. The CDR3 contains 15 residues. Germline CDR1 reads LGHNT; CDR2 reads FRNRAP. CDR3 nucleotide sequence: TGTGCTAGTGGTTTTTGGACGGGGGAAGGCAATGAGCAGTTCTTC. Amino acids: CASGFWTGEGNEQFF.

The V call is TRBV7-6, the J call TRBJ2-1, with TRBD2 identical over 9 bases. Germline V lookup: CDR1 SGHVS, CDR2 FNYEAQ. The CDR3 spans 19 residues. The junction had 10 bases not matched to a gene; V was cut back by 1 base and J by 0 bases. The CDR3 bases are TGTGCCAGCAGCTTAGACTCGTTCCAGCGGGGGGACTCCTACAATGAGCAGTTCTTC. It codes for CASSLDSFQRGDSYNEQFF. Combining the CDR3 with reference TRBV7-6 and TRBJ2-1 gives the whole variable domain GAGVSQSPRYKVTKRGQDVALRCDPISGHVSLYWYRQALGQGPEFLTYFNYEAQQDKSGLPNDRFSAERPEGSISTLTIQRTEQRDSAMYRCASSLDSFQRGDSYNEQFFGPGTRLTVL.

V gene TRBV24-1 combines with J gene TRBJ1-2, with D possibly matching TRBD1 (6 bases). Germline V gene sequence: CDR1 KGHDR, CDR2 SFDVKD. Deletions cut 2 bases from V and 9 bases from J, with 15 bases between. This CDR3 has 14 amino acids. CDR3 region: CATSDSPTGRSYTF. CDR3 coding DNA: TGTGCCACCAGTGATTCGCCTACAGGGAGAAGCTACACCTTC.

The chain has TRBV5-1 and TRBJ2-1; 9 positions match TRBD1. CDR3 length: 14 residues. Germline loops: CDR1 SGHRS, CDR2 YFSETQ. Trimming at V came to 5 bases and at J to 5 bases, leaving 5 bases not matched to a gene. CDR3 region: CASSWGQGNNEQFF. CDR3 nucleotide sequence: TGCGCCAGCAGTTGGGGACAGGGAAACAATGAGCAGTTCTTC.

The chain carries TRBV3-1 (or the pseudogene TRBV3-2) and TRBJ2-7; D is perhaps TRBD2 (5 bases). Trimming shortened V by 2 bases and J by 7 bases, and 12 bases separated the two germline ends. Germline-derived CDR1 and CDR2 are LGHDT and YNNKEL (reference sequence). CDR3 size: 13 residues. CDR3 loop: CASSQLLTREQYF. CDR3 sequence (DNA): TGTGCCAGCAGCCAACTACTTACTAGGGAGCAGTACTTC.

V gene TRBV6-5 combines with J gene TRBJ2-7; TRBD1 might be the D (5 bases). This CDR3 contains 15 residues. Per germline, CDR1 MNHEY and CDR2 SVGAGI. Trimming removed 5 bases at V and 4 bases at J, with 18 bases between. The CDR3 DNA follows: TGTGCCAGCAGTCCCTCCGGAGACAGCCAGTACGAGCAGTACTTC. It is translated as CASSPSGDSQYEQYF.

The gene calls are TRBV19 and TRBJ1-5; 8 nucleotides match TRBD1. The V and J ends lost 5 bases and 4 bases, in that order; junction bases with no gene match: 7. This CDR3 contains 15 residues. Germline V gene sequence: CDR1 LNHDA, CDR2 SQIVND (reference sequence). DNA of the CDR3: TGTGCCAGTAGTCCTTTCAGGGGGCCGAATCAGCCCCAGCATTTT. It encodes CASSPFRGPNQPQHF.

On this clone itself: The same CDR3 can be traced to other DNA sequences in this sample. The rearrangement links TRBV28 to TRBJ2-7; 16 nucleotides match TRBD2. With 2 bases clipped from V and 1 base from J, the junction kept 2 bases outside the gene matches. Germline V gene sequence: CDR1 MDHEN, CDR2 SYDVKM. The CDR3 totals 17 residues. The CDR3: CASSLGTSGRVSYEQYF. Here the CDR3 DNA reads TGTGCCAGCAGTTTAGGGACTAGCGGGAGGGTATCCTACGAGCAGTACTTC.

V gene TRBV25-1 combines with J gene TRBJ1-1; 8 bases map to TRBD1. The CDR3 contains 13 residues. With V trimmed by 4 bases and J by 4 bases, 2 bases remained unmatched. Germline CDR1 MGHDK, CDR2 SYGVNS. CDR3 nucleotides: TGTGCCAGCAGTGTAGGACAGGGCACTGAAGCTTTCTTT. Protein product: CASSVGQGTEAFF.